What follows is one T cell receptor (beta chain) and its context. What it recognizes is unknown. This sample is drawn from a study of cytomegalovirus exposure and HLA in healthy donors. Findings of the study overall: Most TCR sequences were rare, but some public TCRs occurred in many donors. As was reported, the HLA-A and HLA-B alleles of most subjects were accurately predicted from TCR beta sequences. A likely sequencing artifact accounted for one observed cluster of highly shared sequence variants.

With 60 Vbeta and 13 Jbeta primers, the PCR was carried out. Measured with immunoSEQ multiplex PCR; TCRdb has only the in-frame clones, and not every one. The table records 150,000 or so clones, nearly 80% of them present only once. The V gene's germline CDR1 is SGHRS and CDR2 YFSETQ. The CDR3 consists of 18 residues. With V trimmed by 1 base and J by 3 bases, 13 bases remained unmatched. This receptor was taken from a man aged 25 to 40 in good health and CMV-seropositive. Sequencing was carried out using PBMCs. The chain joins TRBV5-1 to TRBJ2-1; TRBD2 matches at 7 bases. In nucleotides, the CDR3 is TGCGCCAGCAGCTTGCGGGCTAGCGGAAATTGGGGCTACAATGAGCAGTTCTTC. Its translation: CASSLRASGNWGYNEQFF.